This T cell receptor beta chain was sequenced for a study of T cells after yellow fever vaccination. Whole-study results and caveats: Reappearing after the booster were most of the clones from primary vaccination (roughly 96% CD4, approximately 88% CD8).

In this sample, this clonotype turned up a few times. Its cognate antigen is unknown. Germline V lookup: CDR1 SGHRS, CDR2 YFSETQ. V gave up 4 bases and J gave up 6 bases; unmatched junction bases: 13. The CDR3 runs 16 residues. TCRdb called the 5' RACE reads again in MiXCR, with one record for every CDR3 protein. The repertoire holds a few hundred thousand distinct CDR3 sequences, with roughly 7.5% as singletons. This receptor was obtained from a man aged 18 to 29 who received the YFV17D yellow fever vaccine. This chain connects TRBV5-1 to TRBJ2-1; 7 positions match TRBD2. The source material was PBMCs, sampled about 49 days after the first yellow fever vaccination. The chain's CDR3 is CASSPLAIVILNEQFF. Here the CDR3 DNA reads TGCGCCAGCAGCCCACTAGCGATCGTTATTCTCAATGAGCAGTTCTTC.